This T cell receptor beta chain was retrieved from a study of post-analysis software for immune sequencing data. General study results and limits: In patients, TRBV5-6, TRBV5-1 and TRBV20-1 belonged to 4 or 5 TRBV segments found more frequently than in controls.

In its sample, this clonotype was seen a few times. Its antigen is not known. From germline, CDR1 is MNHEY and CDR2 SVGAGI. The CDR3 spans 15 residues. The ends were cut back, 5 bases at V and 3 bases at J, with 15 bases in the middle. Every TCR beta cDNA library bore unique molecular identifiers. MiXCR was run by TCRdb on the PCR reads, yielding one entry per CDR3 protein. The sample holds about 800,000 distinct CDR3 sequences, roughly 27% seen once. This TCR came from a girl aged 10-17 years with multiple sclerosis. The gene calls are TRBV6-5 and TRBJ2-3; D is possibly TRBD1 (6 bases). The material sequenced was blood. The CDR3 sequence: CASSTPRGLTDTQYF. The DNA for the CDR3 is TGTGCCAGCAGTACTCCCAGGGGCCTAACAGATACGCAGTATTTT.